The 23 T cell receptor beta chains below were found in one sample sequenced in a study of CD8+ T cells in alopecia areata. Sequencing templates came from extracted RNA that was reverse transcribed into cDNA. Sequencing used immunoSEQ multiplex PCR; TCRdb keeps in-frame clones, though not all of them. Of some 99,000 clones detected, roughly two fifths appear once; the ten largest clones hold 0.79%. Sequenced sample: CD4+ T cells sorted from blood. The receptors were sampled from a human donor with alopecia areata.

This chain joins TRBV6-1 and TRBJ2-2; 9 bases match TRBD1. Per the germline V gene, CDR1 is MNHNS and CDR2 is SASEGT. This CDR3 contains 15 residues. With V trimmed by 6 bases and J by 3 bases, 5 bases remained unmatched. The CDR3 nucleotides are TGTGCCAGCAGGTCCGGGACAGGGTACACCGGGGAGCTGTTTTTT. Translation gives CASRSGTGYTGELFF.

The V call is TRBV11-2, the J call TRBJ1-1; D is undetermined. CDR3 length: 14 residues. Germline values: CDR1 SGHAT, CDR2 FQNNGV. V was trimmed by 3 bases and J by 1 base, leaving 9 bases between them. CDR3 loop: CASSLRQRNTEAFF. CDR3 sequence (DNA): TGTGCCAGCAGCTTGCGTCAGAGGAACACTGAAGCTTTCTTT.

This clone occurred a few times. The CDR3 nucleotides read TGTGCCAGCTCACCAGGTCGGACCGAGCAGTACTTC. It yields the protein CASSPGRTEQYF. V and J are TRBV18 and TRBJ2-7; no clear D. This CDR3 contains 12 residues. Trimming left V 2 bases short and J 6 bases short, with 8 bases between. Germline lookup yields CDR1 KGHSH and CDR2 LQKENI.

The chain carries TRBV5-4 and TRBJ2-3; TRBD2 agrees at 13 bases. The CDR3 has 14 residues. Losses at the gene ends were 5 bases for V and 7 bases for J; bases not matched to a gene: 4. Germline CDR1 and CDR2: SGHNT and YYREEE (reference sequence). CDR3 coding DNA: TGTGCCAGCAGACTAGCGGGGGGGCAAAATACGCAGTATTTT. Protein: CASRLAGGQNTQYF.

This clone has a handful of counts. V is TRBV29-1 and J is TRBJ1-4; D remains ambiguous. This CDR3 contains 12 residues. V dropped 3 bases and J dropped 2 bases, with 4 bases sitting between them. Germline values: CDR1 SQVTM, CDR2 ANQGSEA. The chain's CDR3 is CSVEVTNEKLFF. The CDR3, as DNA: TGCAGCGTTGAGGTGACTAATGAAAAACTGTTTTTT.

This clone was counted a few times. The genes are TRBV29-1 and TRBJ1-2; no firm D call. The V end was cut by 4 bases, the J end by 2 bases, with 5 bases between. Per the germline V gene, CDR1 is SQVTM and CDR2 is ANQGSEA. The CDR3 loop spans 11 amino acids. CDR3 loop: CSVVQNYGYTF. The DNA of the CDR3 is TGCAGCGTTGTTCAGAACTATGGCTACACCTTC.

This sequence joins TRBV30 and TRBJ1-1, with no clear D. Looked up from germline, CDR1 is GTSNPN and CDR2 is SVGIG (reference sequence). The ends were cut back, 3 bases at V and 1 base at J, with 6 bases in the middle. The CDR3 is 12 residues long. The CDR3 DNA sequence: TGTGCCTGGAGAATGGAGAACACTGAAGCTTTCTTT. It is translated as CAWRMENTEAFF.

The rearrangement uses TRBV29-1 and TRBJ2-2, with 7 nucleotides matching TRBD1. The V gene's germline CDR1 is SQVTM and CDR2 ANQGSEA. The CDR3 is 14 amino acids. V shed 8 bases and J 4 bases; nucleotides not matched to a gene: 10. In DNA, the CDR3 is TGCAGCAACACAGGGGATGGATTCACCGGGGAGCTGTTTTTT. It codes for CSNTGDGFTGELFF.

The genes are TRBV18 and TRBJ2-7, with D maybe TRBD2 (6 bases). Germline CDR1 and CDR2: KGHSH and LQKENI. The CDR3 is 14 amino acids. The germline V and J ends were trimmed by 2 bases and 1 base, with 9 bases remaining between them. This CDR3 reads CASSPGTSSYEQYF. The CDR3 region has the DNA TGTGCCAGCTCACCAGGGACTTCTTCCTACGAGCAGTACTTC.

The chain uses TRBV4-1 and TRBJ1-5; TRBD1 matches 9 bases. V trimming: 5 bases; J trimming: 4 bases; junction bases outside the gene matches: 6. The CDR3 is 15 residues long. Germline V gene data show CDR1 as MGHRA and CDR2 as YSYEKL. CDR3: CASSKQGARNQPQHF. CDR3 nucleotides: TGCGCCAGCAGCAAACAGGGGGCTCGGAATCAGCCCCAGCATTTT.

This clone was seen a handful of times. This chain connects TRBV5-1 to TRBJ2-4; D is ambiguous. The V end lost 0 bases, the J end lost 2 bases, and 6 bases lay between the germline ends. The length of the CDR3 is 14 residues. Germline V lookup: CDR1 SGHRS, CDR2 YFSETQ. CDR3 sequence (DNA): TGCGCCAGCAGCTTGGACAGCCCCAAAAACATTCAGTACTTC. As protein: CASSLDSPKNIQYF.

CDR3 loop: CASSPRGAGADTQYF. The DNA for the CDR3 is TGTGCCAGCAGCCCTCGGGGGGCGGGAGCAGATACGCAGTATTTT. V and J are TRBV7-2 and TRBJ2-3; the D gene is possibly TRBD2 (7 bases). With 5 bases removed from V and 4 bases from J, the gap between germline ends came to 16 bases. Germline V lookup: CDR1 SGHTA, CDR2 FQGNSA. This CDR3 has 15 residues. The variable domain in full, completed from reference TRBV7-2 and TRBJ2-3, reads GAGVSQSPSNKVTEKGKDVELRCDPISGHTALYWYRQSLGQGLEFLIYFQGNSAPDKSGLPSDRFSAERTGGSVSTLTIQRTQQEDSAVYLCASSPRGAGADTQYFGPGTRLTVL.

This chain links TRBV10-3 with TRBJ1-6; weak D call: TRBD1 (6 bases). V gave up 0 bases and J gave up 7 bases, with 10 bases separating them. Looked up from germline, CDR1 is ENHRY and CDR2 is SYGVKD. The CDR3 runs 15 residues. The CDR3 sequence is CAISESAQGNSPLHF. Written as DNA, the CDR3 is TGTGCCATCAGTGAGTCGGCCCAGGGGAATTCACCCCTCCACTTT.

The chain links TRBV2 to TRBJ2-1, with D uncertain. Germline CDR1 and CDR2: SNHLY and FYNNEI. With 8 bases removed from V and 7 bases from J, the gap between germline ends came to 6 bases. The CDR3 covers 10 residues. In DNA, the CDR3 is TGTGCCAGCGGTAAGAATGAGCAGTTCTTC. This gives the protein CASGKNEQFF.

The V and J genes are TRBV29-1 and TRBJ2-3, with D unresolved. Germline CDR1 is SQVTM and CDR2 is ANQGSEA. The CDR3 is 12 residues long. Trimming cost V 6 bases and J 11 bases, with 18 bases left between them. The CDR3 region is CSVAPSVGWQYF. The DNA of the CDR3 is TGCAGCGTCGCACCTTCAGTAGGATGGCAGTATTTT.

CDR3 amino acids: CASPWTGCNQPQHF. The CDR3 DNA sequence: TGTGCCAGCCCCTGGACAGGGTGCAATCAGCCCCAGCATTTT. V gene TRBV27 combines with J gene TRBJ1-5; 8 nucleotides align to TRBD1. CDR3 length equals 14 residues. Trimming took 8 bases from V and 2 from J; bases not matched to a gene: 5. Germline V gives CDR1 MNHEY, CDR2 SMNVEV (reference sequence).

The chain has TRBV30 and TRBJ1-5, with TRBD1 matching 8 bases. Trimming took 2 bases from V and 3 from J; bases not matched to a gene: 3. This CDR3 comprises 14 residues. Germline loops: CDR1 GTSNPN, CDR2 SVGIG (reference sequence). CDR3 sequence reads: CAWSKTGANQPQHF. CDR3 bases: TGTGCCTGGAGTAAGACAGGGGCCAATCAGCCCCAGCATTTT.

The chain employs TRBV11-2 and TRBJ2-7; D may correspond to TRBD1 or TRBD2 (6 bases each). The germline V gene has CDR1 SGHAT and CDR2 FQNNGV. The CDR3 runs 14 residues. Trimming stripped 2 bases from V and 6 bases from J, with 14 bases between. DNA for the CDR3: TGTGCCAGCAGCTTAATTGGGGGGCGCGGCGAGCAGTACTTC. It translates to CASSLIGGRGEQYF.

This clone was seen a few times. This rearrangement joins TRBV29-1 to TRBJ2-3; the D call may be TRBD1 or TRBD2 (5 bases each). Per germline, CDR1 SQVTM and CDR2 ANQGSEA. V lost 5 bases to trimming and J lost 6 bases, with 12 bases between them. The CDR3 has 12 amino acids. In DNA form, the CDR3 reads TGCAGCGTTCTGACCCGGGACGATACGCAGTATTTT. This gives the protein CSVLTRDDTQYF.

This clone was detected a few times. The gene calls are TRBV19 and TRBJ2-6; no clear D gene. V lost 1 base and J 2 bases, leaving 6 bases between the germline ends. The CDR3 consists of 15 residues. From germline, CDR1 is LNHDA and CDR2 SQIVND (reference sequence). CDR3 protein: CASSIVGTGANVLTF. The CDR3 DNA is TGTGCCAGTAGTATAGTGGGAACTGGGGCCAACGTCCTGACTTTC.

The table lists this clone with a count of one. The genes are TRBV11-2 and TRBJ2-7; 7 bases line up with TRBD1. V shed 6 bases, J shed 0 bases, and the junction held 5 bases outside the gene matches. CDR1 is SGHAT, CDR2 FQNNGV, per germline. There are 14 residues in the CDR3. The CDR3 loop reads CASSFWDSSYEQYF. For the CDR3, the DNA is TGTGCCAGCAGTTTTTGGGACAGCTCCTACGAGCAGTACTTC. Full variable domain (outside the CDR3, taken from reference TRBV11-2 and TRBJ2-7): EAGVAQSPRYKIIEKRQSVAFWCNPISGHATLYWYQQILGQGPKLLIQFQNNGVVDDSQLPKDRFSAERLKGVDSTLKIQPAKLEDSAVYLCASSFWDSSYEQYFGPGTRLTVT.

This clone has just a few counts. J is TRBJ1-3 and V is TRBV5-1; no definite D call. Germline values: CDR1 SGHRS, CDR2 YFSETQ. The CDR3 is 16 residues long. The V and J ends lost 0 bases and 2 bases respectively, with 12 bases between them. CDR3: CASSLEQAVPGNTIYF. The CDR3 bases are TGCGCCAGCAGCTTGGAACAAGCGGTCCCTGGAAACACCATATATTTT.

This chain connects TRBV30 to TRBJ2-1, with no clear D. V dropped 4 bases and J dropped 0 bases, with 10 bases sitting between them. The CDR3 has 14 residues. Per germline, CDR1 GTSNPN and CDR2 SVGIG (reference sequence). CDR3 coding DNA: TGTGCCTGGAATGTGGTACCCTCCTACAATGAGCAGTTCTTC. It codes for CAWNVVPSYNEQFF.